These T cell receptor beta chains were read from a single sample in a study of T cell responses to AZD1222 COVID-19 vaccine. Using immunoSEQ multiplex PCR, the repertoire was profiled, and TCRdb retains in-frame clones only, with some absent. This table has fewer than 150,000 clones, roughly 92% appearing once. The sequenced sample was peripheral blood, obtained 28 days after the second AZD1222 dose. The receptors originated from an adult who received the AZD1222 COVID-19 vaccine. CDR3s include the opening cysteine and the closing phenylalanine or tryptophan. The D gene is left open where the match is weak. Size tells how often a clone was seen (once, few, many) or the class of an expanded clone, and some rows leave it out.

abundance	v_gene	d_gene	j_gene	CDR3aa	CDR3nt
once	TRBV19	NA	TRBJ1-5	CASRGIGDQHF	TGTGCCAGTAGGGGGATCGGGGACCAGCATTTT
NA	TRBV6-5	NA	TRBJ1-1	CATTLTRVKAFF	TGTGCCACCACCCTCACCAGGGTAAAAGCTTTCTTT
NA	TRBV18	NA	TRBJ1-1	CASSPYGGKSATEAFF	TGTGCCAGCTCACCATATGGGGGGAAGTCCGCCACTGAAGCTTTCTTT
once	TRBV19	NA	TRBJ1-1	CASTVGNTEAFF	TGTGCCAGTACAGTCGGGAACACTGAAGCTTTCTTT
NA	TRBV4-2	NA	TRBJ1-6	CASSQTIRKDNSPLHF	TGTGCCAGCAGCCAAACTATCAGAAAAGATAATTCACCCCTCCACTTT
NA	TRBV10-3	TRBD1	TRBJ1-6	CAIRPGQSNSPLHF	TGTGCCATCAGGCCGGGACAGAGTAATTCACCCCTCCACTTT
once	TRBV19	TRBD2	TRBJ2-1	CASSIWASGARYNEQFF	TGTGCCAGTAGTATATGGGCTAGCGGGGCTCGCTACAATGAGCAGTTCTTC
NA	TRBV10-2	NA	TRBJ2-1	CASTAVNEQFF	TGCGCCAGCACGGCGGTCAATGAGCAGTTCTTC
NA	TRBV6-5	NA	TRBJ1-2	CASSYSSADYGYTF	TGTGCCAGCAGTTACTCGAGTGCGGACTATGGCTACACCTTC
NA	TRBV6-5	NA	TRBJ1-5	CASRNPYQPQHF	TGTGCCAGCAGGAATCCATATCAGCCCCAGCATTTT
NA	TRBV2	NA	TRBJ1-1	CASSGGRGGTEAFF	TGTGCCAGCAGCGGCGGGCGGGGCGGCACTGAAGCTTTCTTT
few	TRBV30	NA	TRBJ1-1	CAWGYHKPGTEAFF	TGTGCCTGGGGCTACCATAAACCGGGCACTGAAGCTTTCTTT
NA	TRBV5-1	NA	TRBJ2-1	CASSFQGFSDEQFF	TGCGCCAGCAGCTTTCAGGGGTTTTCGGATGAGCAGTTCTTC
NA	TRBV6-5	NA	TRBJ2-2	CASSYSRGNTGELFF	TGTGCCAGCAGTTACTCGCGAGGGAACACCGGGGAGCTGTTTTTT
NA	TRBV7-9	NA	TRBJ1-3	CASSKTDSGNTIYF	TGTGCCAGCAGCAAGACGGACTCTGGAAACACCATATATTTT
NA	TRBV11-1	TRBD1	TRBJ1-4	CASSGQGIATNEKLFF	TGTGCCAGCAGCGGACAGGGAATCGCAACTAATGAAAAACTGTTTTTT
NA	TRBV4-2	NA	TRBJ2-2	CASSQRGRETGELFF	TGTGCCAGCAGCCAAAGGGGGCGGGAGACCGGGGAGCTGTTTTTT
NA	TRBV5-6	NA	TRBJ1-1	CASSLGVQGSEAFF	TGTGCCAGCAGCTTGGGAGTGCAGGGGAGTGAAGCTTTCTTT
NA	TRBV24-1	TRBD2	TRBJ2-1	CATSGEGLAGAPSSYNEQFF	TGTGCCACCAGTGGCGAGGGACTAGCGGGGGCTCCTAGCTCCTACAATGAGCAGTTCTTC
NA	TRBV19	NA	TRBJ1-1	CASNRAESEAFF	TGTGCCAGTAACAGGGCGGAATCTGAAGCTTTCTTT
NA	TRBV7-3	NA	TRBJ1-5	CASSFGTHYSNQPQHF	TGTGCCAGCAGCTTCGGGACACACTATAGCAATCAGCCCCAGCATTTT
NA	TRBV7-6	NA	TRBJ2-1	CASSLGSAVKDEQFF	TGTGCCAGCAGCTTAGGGTCTGCGGTTAAGGATGAGCAGTTCTTC
NA	TRBV11-2	TRBD1	TRBJ1-2	CASSVGQLYGYTF	TGTGCCAGCAGCGTGGGACAGCTCTATGGCTACACCTTC
NA	TRBV21-1	NA	TRBJ2-5	CASSKVGIGGFAPTLETQYF	TGTGCCAGCAGCAAAGTGGGCATTGGAGGGTTTGCACCAACTTTAGAGACCCAGTACTTC
NA	TRBV4-1	NA	TRBJ2-4	CASSQAGSAKNIQYF	TGCGCCAGCAGCCAAGCGGGTTCGGCCAAAAACATTCAGTACTTC
NA	TRBV2	NA	TRBJ1-4	CASSAGGDATNEKLFF	TGTGCCAGCAGTGCCGGGGGGGATGCAACTAATGAAAAACTGTTTTTT
NA	TRBV20-1	TRBD2	TRBJ2-1	CSASRTRYNEQFF	TGCAGTGCTAGTCGGACTAGATACAATGAGCAGTTCTTC
NA	TRBV7-2	TRBD2	TRBJ2-3	CASSLVGLAGSTDTQYF	TGTGCCAGCAGCTTAGTAGGACTAGCGGGGAGCACAGATACGCAGTATTTT
few	TRBV6-4	TRBD2	TRBJ2-1	CASRTSGGASEQFF	TGTGCCAGCAGGACTAGCGGGGGGGCCAGTGAGCAGTTCTTC
NA	TRBV7-9	TRBD1	TRBJ1-6	CASSPGQGRIPYNSPLHF	TGTGCCAGCAGCCCCGGACAGGGAAGGATCCCCTATAATTCACCCCTCCACTTT
NA	TRBV27	NA	TRBJ2-1	CASSPSRNEQFF	TGTGCCAGCAGTCCCTCAAGGAATGAGCAGTTCTTC
NA	TRBV19	NA	TRBJ1-1	CASSVTGSTEAFF	TGTGCCAGTAGTGTTACAGGGAGCACTGAAGCTTTCTTT
NA	TRBV3-1/TRBV3-2	NA	TRBJ1-4	CASSQGVRGREKLFF	TGTGCCAGCAGCCAAGGGGTGAGGGGACGGGAAAAACTGTTTTTT
NA	TRBV28	NA	TRBJ1-5	CASSWGSNQPQHF	TGTGCCAGCAGTTGGGGGAGCAATCAGCCCCAGCATTTT
once	TRBV7-9	NA	TRBJ1-3	CASSLSVGVSGNTIYF	TGTGCCAGCAGCTTATCGGTCGGAGTCTCTGGAAACACCATATATTTT
NA	TRBV19	TRBD2	TRBJ2-7	CASSYSGLASYEQYF	TGTGCCAGTAGCTATAGCGGGCTAGCCTCCTACGAGCAGTACTTC
NA	TRBV7-2	NA	TRBJ1-1	CASSFTEAFF	TGTGCCAGCAGCTTCACTGAAGCTTTCTTT
NA	TRBV28	NA	TRBJ1-4	CASSLGWQGNEKLFF	TGTGCCAGCAGTTTGGGGTGGCAGGGGAATGAAAAACTGTTTTTT
NA	TRBV4-2	TRBD1	TRBJ1-1	CASSQGRGRLDTEAFF	TGTGCCAGCAGCCAAGGCAGGGGGCGTTTGGACACTGAAGCTTTCTTT
NA	TRBV7-2	NA	TRBJ1-5	CASSLDGILSNQPQHF	TGTGCCAGCAGCCTCGACGGAATTCTTAGCAATCAGCCCCAGCATTTT
NA	TRBV7-6	NA	TRBJ1-6	CASSLDRTGNSPLHF	TGTGCCAGCAGCTTAGACAGGACGGGAAATTCACCCCTCCACTTT
NA	TRBV4-1	NA	TRBJ1-4	CASSQRDGNEKLFF	TGCGCCAGCAGCCAAAGGGACGGGAATGAAAAACTGTTTTTT
NA	TRBV18	TRBD1	TRBJ2-7	CASSPTDRGSGYEQYF	TGTGCCAGCTCACCGACCGACAGGGGATCGGGCTACGAGCAGTACTTC
NA	TRBV5-1	NA	TRBJ1-5	CASSPDVNQPQHF	TGCGCCAGCAGCCCAGATGTCAATCAGCCCCAGCATTTT
NA	TRBV6-6	NA	TRBJ2-7	CASSRAGGYEQYF	TGTGCCAGCTCACGGGCAGGAGGGTACGAGCAGTACTTC
NA	TRBV6-5	TRBD1	TRBJ2-7	CASSYSYPGQGYEQYF	TGTGCCAGCAGTTACTCTTACCCGGGACAGGGCTACGAGCAGTACTTC
NA	TRBV5-6	TRBD1	TRBJ2-2	CASSRLTGPGELFF	TGTGCCAGCAGCCGACTGACAGGGCCCGGGGAGCTGTTTTTT
NA	TRBV13	TRBD1	TRBJ1-2	CASSRDGTGDYGYTF	TGTGCCAGCAGCAGGGACGGGACAGGGGACTATGGCTACACCTTC
NA	TRBV6-5	TRBD1	TRBJ1-2	CASSYLGQESNYGYTF	TGTGCCAGCAGTTACTTGGGACAGGAATCTAACTATGGCTACACCTTC
NA	TRBV3-1/TRBV3-2	NA	TRBJ1-3	CASSFRDTAYYSGNTIYF	TGTGCCAGCAGCTTCCGGGACACCGCTTACTACTCTGGAAACACCATATATTTT
NA	TRBV9	NA	TRBJ1-1	CASSVAPGNTEAFF	TGTGCCAGCAGCGTAGCTCCAGGTAACACTGAAGCTTTCTTT
once	TRBV5-1	NA	TRBJ2-3	CASSPAVQQPTDTQYF	TGCGCCAGCAGCCCCGCTGTTCAACAACCAACAGATACGCAGTATTTT
NA	TRBV7-8	TRBD2	TRBJ2-1	CASGYGGAEVEQFF	TGTGCCAGCGGATACGGGGGGGCCGAAGTTGAGCAGTTCTTC
NA	TRBV5-1	NA	TRBJ1-2	CASSLGQLYGYTF	TGCGCCAGCAGCTTGGGTCAGTTGTATGGCTACACCTTC
NA	TRBV19	NA	TRBJ2-5	CASRDPLETQYF	TGTGCCAGTCGGGACCCGTTAGAGACCCAGTACTTC
NA	TRBV7-8	NA	TRBJ2-3	CASSLGAAYTQYF	TGTGCCAGCAGCTTAGGTGCCGCATATACGCAGTATTTT
NA	TRBV12-5	NA	TRBJ1-5	CASGLARYSNQPQHF	TGTGCTAGTGGTTTGGCGCGGTATAGCAATCAGCCCCAGCATTTT
NA	TRBV18	NA	TRBJ2-3	CASSLRQAASTDTQYF	TGTGCCAGCTCACTGCGACAGGCTGCTAGCACAGATACGCAGTATTTT
few	TRBV7-8	NA	TRBJ1-2	CASSLDRHDGYTF	TGTGCCAGCAGCCTGGACCGGCACGATGGCTACACCTTC